This T cell receptor beta chain derives from a study of read filtering for tumor transcriptome and immune sequencing. The library was built from about 400 ng RNA with molecular barcoded adaptors for alpha/delta and beta/gamma chains. TCRdb re-called the reads through MiXCR, storing one row per CDR3 protein. The table records roughly 60,000 distinct CDR3 sequences, roughly 19% of them present only once. Every patient had bone marrow sampled while the disease was active. This clonotype was observed many times. This CDR3 spans 14 amino acids. V lost 3 bases and J lost 11; bases outside the gene matches: 4. CDR1 is LGHDT, CDR2 YNNKEL, per germline (reference sequence).

The chain joins TRBV3-1 to TRBJ2-5; 15 nucleotides match TRBD2. The clonotype was recovered from a donor aged 40 or older with multiple myeloma. The sequenced sample consisted of a population of CD138-negative cells sorted from bone marrow. The CDR3: CASSHGTSGGFQYF. DNA of the CDR3: TGTGCCAGCAGCCACGGGACTAGCGGGGGGTTTCAGTACTTC.